These 7 T cell receptor beta chains originate from one sample sequenced in a study of T cells in Graves' hyperthyroidism and ophthalmopathy. RNA transcripts served as the template for amplifying TCR beta CDR3 regions. First-round RT-PCR with HTBI primers amplified the TCR CDR3 region. MiXCR, applied by TCRdb to the multiplex PCR reads, yields one record per CDR3 protein. This sample has around 190,000 distinct CDR3 sequences, with about 18% found just once. Sequenced sample: blood. Source of these receptors: a woman aged 45 to 65 with Graves' hyperthyroidism.

The chain combines TRBV5-1 with TRBJ1-2; 8 bases are a match to TRBD1. The CDR3 contains 14 residues. Per germline, CDR1 SGHRS and CDR2 YFSETQ. Trimming removed 0 bases from V and 6 bases from J; junction bases left unmatched: 4. CDR3 protein: CASSLVQGGDGYTF. The CDR3 DNA is TGCGCCAGCAGCTTGGTACAGGGGGGCGATGGCTACACCTTC.

This clonotype was seen more than once but under ten times. This sequence joins TRBV20-1 and TRBJ1-2; D gene unclear. V lost 7 bases to trimming and J lost 4 bases, with 19 bases between them. The CDR3 has 14 amino acids. Germline V CDR1 and CDR2: DFQATT, SNEGSKA (reference sequence). The CDR3 protein is CSVAPGGSTYGYTF. CDR3 DNA: TGCAGTGTTGCGCCCGGAGGCAGTACCTATGGCTACACCTTC.

This clonotype was recorded at least ten times. The rearrangement joins TRBV29-1 to TRBJ2-1, with D perhaps matching TRBD1 (5 bases). CDR3 length equals 15 residues. CDR1 and CDR2 from the germline V gene are SQVTM and ANQGSEA. V was shortened by 3 bases and J by 9 bases, with 21 bases between the two germline ends. CDR3 nucleotide sequence: TGCAGCGTTGATGAAGACAGCTTCCCAAGGGGTGAGCAGTTCTTC. This codes for CSVDEDSFPRGEQFF.

The chain couples TRBV4-2 to TRBJ2-1; D possibly corresponds to TRBD1 (6 bases). V was pared by 8 bases and J by 8 bases, with 16 bases between. The CDR3 spans 13 residues. Germline V lookup: CDR1 LGHNA, CDR2 YNFKEQ. For the CDR3, the DNA is TGTGCCAGCGCCAGCCCCAACAGGGATGAGCAGTTCTTC. This sequence encodes CASASPNRDEQFF.

This clonotype was detected a few times. The genes are TRBV28 and TRBJ2-7; D is undetermined. The CDR3 runs to 15 residues. Germline V lookup: CDR1 MDHEN, CDR2 SYDVKM. Trimming took 3 bases from V and 0 from J, leaving 12 bases between them. The CDR3 protein is CASSFHEKYSYEQYF. DNA of the CDR3: TGTGCCAGCAGTTTCCACGAGAAATACTCCTACGAGCAGTACTTC.

This clonotype was recorded many times. This chain joins TRBV6-2 or TRBV6-3 and TRBJ1-5, with a possible D match to TRBD1 (5 bases). Germline CDR1 is MNHEY and CDR2 is SVGEGT. Trimming removed 0 bases from V and 7 bases from J, with 25 bases in between. The CDR3 has 19 amino acids. CDR3 nucleotides: TGTGCCAGCAGTTACTCCGAAGGGGACCCCCGGCGAACGGGGCAGCCCCAGCATTTT. Amino acid sequence: CASSYSEGDPRRTGQPQHF.

In its sample, this clonotype was seen many times. The chain joins TRBV2 to TRBJ2-6, with a possible D match to TRBD1 (5 bases). This CDR3 region has 17 residues. Germline CDR1 SNHLY, CDR2 FYNNEI. V lost 10 bases and J 1 base, leaving 20 bases between the germline ends. The CDR3 here is CAIPTGSSRSGANVLTF. The CDR3 DNA is TGTGCCATCCCCACAGGTTCCTCTAGGTCTGGGGCCAACGTCCTGACTTTC. Together with reference TRBV2 and TRBJ2-6, the CDR3 gives the full variable domain: EPEVTQTPSHQVTQMGQEVILRCVPISNHLYFYWYRQILGQKVEFLVSFYNNEISEKSEIFDDQFSVERPDGSNFTLKIRSTKLEDSAMYFCAIPTGSSRSGANVLTFGAGSRLTVL.